One sample yielded the 14 T cell receptor beta chains listed below, sequenced in a study of blood T cell repertoires in COVID-19. Produced via immunoSEQ multiplex PCR; TCRdb's table is partial and in-frame only. Among some 90,000 clones, 86% were seen once, and the ten largest hold 20% to 30%. The sequenced sample consisted of peripheral blood. All receptors come from a human donor in a cohort sampled during active COVID-19.

There are a few counts of this clone. This chain joins TRBV6-2 or TRBV6-3 and TRBJ2-7; TRBD1 matches 8 bases. There are 13 residues in the CDR3. The germline V gene encodes CDR1 MNHEY and CDR2 SVGEGT. The V and J ends lost 6 bases and 5 bases, in that order; junction bases with no gene match: 6. The CDR3 sequence: CASSHTGGHEQYF. In nucleotides, the CDR3 is TGTGCCAGCAGCCATACAGGGGGACACGAGCAGTACTTC.

The V gene is TRBV19, the J gene TRBJ2-1; 10 bases match TRBD1. Germline V lookup: CDR1 LNHDA, CDR2 SQIVND (reference sequence). This CDR3 spans 16 amino acids. V trimming: 6 bases; J trimming: 7 bases; junction bases outside the gene matches: 12. The CDR3: CASRAGTGAWGNEQFF. The CDR3 bases are TGTGCCAGTAGGGCCGGGACAGGGGCGTGGGGAAATGAGCAGTTCTTC.

This rearrangement joins TRBV28 to TRBJ2-1; 13 bases map to TRBD2. From germline, CDR1 is MDHEN and CDR2 SYDVKM. CDR3 length: 17 amino acids. V shed 10 bases, J shed 1 base, and the junction held 10 bases outside the gene matches. The CDR3 sequence is CATRTSGSSSSYNEQFF. The CDR3 DNA follows: TGTGCCACCAGGACTAGCGGGAGCTCTTCGTCCTACAATGAGCAGTTCTTC.

The chain is built from TRBV2 and TRBJ2-7; the match to TRBD2 covers 11 bases. The junction had 9 bases not matched to a gene; V was cut back by 11 bases and J by 0 bases. Germline V lookup: CDR1 SNHLY, CDR2 FYNNEI. The CDR3 runs to 15 residues. CDR3 bases: TGTGCCTCCGAAAAGGGGACTAGCGGCTCCTACGAGCAGTACTTC. Encoded protein: CASEKGTSGSYEQYF.

CDR3 protein: CASSPGSFSGNTIYF. The CDR3 coding sequence is TGTGCCAGCAGCCCAGGTTCTTTCTCTGGAAACACCATATATTTT. This chain joins TRBV7-6 and TRBJ1-3; no firm D call. The CDR3 sequence is 15 residues long. CDR1 is SGHVS, CDR2 FNYEAQ, per germline. Trimming cost V 5 bases and J 0 bases, with 11 bases left between them.

The J gene is TRBJ2-1, the V gene TRBV27; 10 bases are shared with TRBD2. The CDR3 has 14 residues. Germline CDR1 reads MNHEY; CDR2 reads SMNVEV (reference sequence). V lost 3 bases to trimming and J lost 5 bases; unmatched junction nucleotides: 1. CDR3 bases: TGTGCCAGCAGTTTTGGGACTAGCGACAATGAGCAGTTCTTC. Encoded protein: CASSFGTSDNEQFF.

V and J are TRBV6-6 and TRBJ1-4; 11 nucleotides line up with TRBD1. CDR1 and CDR2 (germline): MNHNY, SVGAGI (reference sequence). This CDR3 has 16 amino acids. Trimming took 5 bases from V and 7 from J; bases not matched to a gene: 9. CDR3 protein: CASSPLDRGLGEKLFF. DNA for the CDR3: TGTGCCAGCAGTCCCCTGGACAGGGGGCTTGGTGAAAAACTGTTTTTT.

The gene calls are TRBV10-3 and TRBJ1-1, with TRBD1 identical over 11 bases. V lost 2 bases and J lost 5; bases outside the gene matches: 1. Germline assignment: CDR1 ENHRY and CDR2 SYGVKD. The CDR3 length is 14 residues. This CDR3 is CAISERDRGTEAFF. The CDR3 nucleotides read TGTGCCATCAGTGAGAGGGACAGGGGGACTGAAGCTTTCTTT.

This chain connects TRBV6-5 to TRBJ2-7, with 7 bases identical to TRBD2. Germline loops: CDR1 MNHEY, CDR2 SVGAGI. CDR3 length equals 14 residues. V trimming: 0 bases; J trimming: 3 bases; junction bases outside the gene matches: 2. CDR3 amino acids: CASSYSERGYEQYF. The CDR3 region has the DNA TGTGCCAGCAGTTACTCGGAGCGGGGCTACGAGCAGTACTTC.

This clone was recorded once. The rearrangement uses TRBV7-2 and TRBJ1-2; D ambiguous. V was cut by 1 base and J by 5 bases, with 8 bases left in between. CDR1 is SGHTA, CDR2 FQGNSA, per germline. The CDR3 extends over 13 amino acids. DNA of the CDR3: TGTGCCAGCAGCTTAGTGGCCCTGTATGGCTACACCTTC. Its translation: CASSLVALYGYTF.

This clone was detected only a few times. The CDR3 reads CASSPGQNLWETQYF. The CDR3 DNA is TGTGCCAGCAGCCCCGGACAGAACCTTTGGGAGACCCAGTACTTC. The gene calls are TRBV7-9 and TRBJ2-5; possibly TRBD1 for D (6 bases). Trimming cost V 5 bases and J 5 bases, with 18 bases left between them. The CDR3 is 15 residues long. Germline assignment: CDR1 SEHNR and CDR2 FQNEAQ (reference sequence).

The chain links TRBV19 to TRBJ1-1; tentatively, D is TRBD1 (5 bases). Germline V gives CDR1 LNHDA, CDR2 SQIVND (reference sequence). Trimming pared 7 bases from V and 6 bases from J, leaving 21 bases between. The CDR3 contains 15 residues. The CDR3, as DNA: TGTGCCAGTACCAGAGAACCCCAGGGTGAGGCTGAAGCTTTCTTT. This sequence encodes CASTREPQGEAEAFF.

The V gene is TRBV5-6, the J gene TRBJ2-7; 7 nucleotides match TRBD2. CDR3 length: 14 amino acids. Germline loops: CDR1 SGHDT, CDR2 YYEEEE. V lost 4 bases, J lost 7 bases, and 11 bases stayed unmatched. The CDR3, as DNA: TGTGCCAGCAGCCCCGGGGTCCTCGGGGGGGAGCAGTACTTC. Amino acids: CASSPGVLGGEQYF.

The chain uses TRBV7-3 and TRBJ2-1, with 7 bases identical to TRBD2. The junction had 6 bases not matched to a gene; V was cut back by 2 bases and J by 5 bases. The germline V gene encodes CDR1 SGHTA and CDR2 FQGTGA. The CDR3 loop spans 15 amino acids. CDR3 in DNA: TGTGCCAGCAGCTTACTCGCGGGAGCCAACAATGAGCAGTTCTTC. Protein product: CASSLLAGANNEQFF. The complete variable domain, with remaining parts taken from reference TRBV7-3 and TRBJ2-1, reads GAGVSQTPSNKVTEKGKYVELRCDPISGHTALYWYRQSLGQGPEFLIYFQGTGAADDSGLPNDRFFAVRPEGSVSTLKIQRTERGDSAVYLCASSLLAGANNEQFFGPGTRLTVL.